The present T cell receptor (beta chain) was sequenced within a study of T cell repertoires in aging, cancer and after chemotherapy. Peripheral blood genomic DNA, not sorted cells or RNA, was the template. The germline gives CDR1 MDHEN, CDR2 SYDVKM. The CDR3 has 15 amino acids. The V end lost 3 bases, the J end lost 1 base, and 10 bases lay between the germline ends. A mixed TRB-A/B primer pool amplified rearranged TRB by multiplex touch-down PCR. TCRdb fed the multiplex PCR reads into MiXCR, producing one record per CDR3 protein. The sample has approximately 18,000 distinct CDR3 sequences, roughly half seen once.

The sequence came from a human donor in good health. Input material: blood. This sequence joins TRBV28 and TRBJ2-4, with a tentative D call TRBD2 (5 bases). The CDR3 loop reads CASSLFRGAKNIQYF. DNA for the CDR3: TGTGCCAGCAGTTTGTTTCGGGGTGCCAAAAACATTCAGTACTTC.